This entry features one TCR beta chain sequence. This may be a read error: a much more frequent sequence differs by one nucleotide. V gave up 4 bases and J gave up 4 bases; unmatched junction bases: 9. The CDR3 has 15 amino acids. Per the germline V gene, CDR1 is SGHNT and CDR2 is YYREEE (reference sequence). Co-extraction of both nucleic acids (RNA and DNA) used roughly 20-33 mg of unsorted bulk tissue. Each tumor sample had over 80% viable tumor cells. The data belong to a study of tumor-infiltrating lymphocytes in primary liver carcinoma. A primer matching the constant region was used to make TCR beta cDNA from approximately 500 ng of total RNA. ARM-PCR was slightly modified, and three nested multiplex PCR rounds with it gave rise to the TCR beta libraries. Use of TRBV1-TRBV30 forward primers with a C-beta reverse primer characterized the first two PCR rounds, which lasted 10 cycles each. Via MiXCR, TCRdb re-called the multiplex PCR reads, giving one row per CDR3 protein. Seen here are approximately 110,000 distinct CDR3 sequences, around 80% observed once, and the top ten hold around 21%.

This sequence originates from a man aged 40-55 years with primary liver carcinoma and hepatitis B virus infection. The specimen was liver tumor tissue from sampling region 3. Subset: tumor region T3, left-lateral pole. This chain uses TRBV5-4 with TRBJ2-7, with 9 nucleotides matching TRBD2. CDR3: CASSLRTSERYEQYF. The CDR3 bases are TGTGCCAGCAGCCTTCGGACTAGCGAGAGATACGAGCAGTACTTC.